This T cell receptor (beta chain) was sequenced during a study of vaccination and CD4 T cells after COVID-19. On this clonotype itself: Its specificity is not known.

The V and J ends lost 1 base and 2 bases, in that order; junction bases with no gene match: 4. Germline lookup yields CDR1 SGHNT and CDR2 YENEEA. The CDR3 spans 16 residues. The treatment: approximately 10-day PBMC culture with coronavirus spike peptide pools or control peptides (ViraFEST assay). It was with about 10 IU/ml IL-2 and roughly 9.4 ug/ml peptide pools that approximately 2 million PBMCs per well were cultured. The Oncomine TCR Beta short-read assay sequenced DNA from cultured CD4+ T cells. TCRdb recomputed calls from the PCR reads with MiXCR, one row per CDR3 protein. The profile covers 7,500 to 8,500 distinct CDR3 sequences, with roughly two thirds appearing a single time and under 40% taken by the ten largest.

Sequenced: CD4+ T cells from blood, cultured in vitro. The sequence was collected from a human donor who had recovered from COVID-19. This chain connects TRBV11-3 to TRBJ2-1; 8 nucleotides match TRBD2. The CDR3 sequence: CASSLGAAGAYNEQFF. The CDR3 DNA reads as TGTGCCAGCAGCTTAGGAGCAGCGGGGGCCTACAATGAGCAGTTCTTC.